This T cell receptor beta chain was profiled in a study of cytomegalovirus exposure and HLA in healthy donors (dated by TCRdb to the late 2010s). Describing the broader study: An earlier analysis of some 600 of the donors reported approximately 260 Gb of sequence data and some 110 million unique TCR beta sequences obtained from about 180 million T cells. Approximately 300 gigabases of sequencing data and around 80 million unique TCR sequences made up an early release that covered 500 to 650 HLA-typed donors. Of the roughly 430 genotyped donors, over 65% fell in the genetic ancestry cluster associated with self-reported Caucasian donors. The aim of the study was to test whether cataloging public T cell receptors could identify signatures of past pathogen exposure. Using immunosequencing, the study profiled T cell repertoires from some 670 subjects and related those repertoires to cytomegalovirus serostatus. A separate validation cohort of roughly 130 different subjects was used in addition to the roughly 720-subject first cohort. To predict cytomegalovirus infection status, the study combined high-throughput TCR immunosequencing, statistical association of individual TCRs with disease status, and machine learning. To study patterns of TCR occurrence, a later analysis re-analyzed previously published TCR beta repertoires from around 670 donors and added high-resolution HLA genotyping. In the later analysis, no new phenotypic data were used to find candidate immune exposures; instead, reliance was placed on TCR beta sequences and their occurrence across donors. An earlier analysis of approximately 630 of the donors applied high-throughput TCR beta sequencing to assess whether each TCR beta V gene segment acted as functional or pseudogenic. Alongside the repertoire data, information on donor age, sex, ethnicity and CMV serostatus was compiled. Genome-wide SNP genotypes for about 65% of the roughly 670 donors were used in a later genetic analysis, which treated that subset as a discovery cohort. Every discovery cohort repertoire had been produced on one sequencing platform. HLA typing covered class I and class II loci at four-digit resolution. Typing coverage differed by locus: A, B, C, DRB1 and DQB1 were typed in about 620-640 donors, DQA1 in approximately 520, DPA1 in approximately 600, and DPB1 in just under 490. Several DR-DQ haplotypes were treated as single units for association and clustering because of strong linkage in the cohort. Among about 360 genotyped donors of the cohort, an average of 235,054 unique TCR beta nucleotide sequences were sequenced per donor, around 20% of them non-productive. What the study reported, not specific to this receptor: A later analysis found that HLA-associated TCR beta chains were more clonally expanded and had lower generation probabilities than equally common non-associated chains. According to a later analysis, TCR association rates differed among HLA loci, with DRB1 alleles showing the most associated TCRs and HLA-C alleles showing the fewest. Across donors, most TCR sequences were observed very rarely, whereas some public TCRs were present in many individuals. Strong co-occurrence of HLA alleles, especially DR and DQ, made assigning TCR associations to individual alleles difficult. According to a later analysis, parvovirus B19, influenza, CMV and Epstein-Barr virus appeared linked to several top co-occurrence clusters. In this cohort, only TCR beta chains were sequenced, and detectable features were limited by the absence of alpha or paired-chain data. The authors suggested that the approach could potentially be generalized to other disease states and immunological phenotypes. Because some donors lacked HLA typing at each locus, the association tests relied only on the typed subset. Roughly uniform sequencing depth across donors was assumed in presence/absence analyses, although this assumption may not hold. Linkage disequilibrium might explain the correlated functional status among segregating V segments, but an unknown experimental factor could not be excluded. A further reported finding was that TCR beta sequences accurately predicted the HLA-A and HLA-B alleles for most subjects in the first cohort. The study listed approximately 160 TCR beta chains as associated with cytomegalovirus. According to a later genetic analysis, donors in an Asian-associated ancestry cluster had fewer N-insertions in productive TCRs than the roughly 700-donor mean. A few of the identified cytomegalovirus-associated TCR beta chains were confirmed in vitro to be specific for cytomegalovirus antigens. The 87-base-pair reads could not distinguish some IMGT-functional V segments, including TRBV6-2 and TRBV6-3, so those segments were excluded. V-gene and J-gene trimming of TCR beta chains was associated with a missense DCLRE1C variant in a later genetic analysis, and the association was replicated in an independent cohort. In an earlier analysis of some 540 of the donors, most TCR beta V segments appeared in productive rearrangements about 90% or about 30% of the time, broadly matching IMGT annotations. In both the original and validation cohorts, the classifier was reported to diagnose cytomegalovirus status with high specificity and sensitivity. A cluster of highly shared sequence variants was judged likely to represent a technical artifact of the sequencing pipeline. In a later analysis, 15,000 to 20,000 TCR beta sequences were associated with specific HLA alleles at a false discovery rate of 0.05. CMV serostatus was the only immune exposure information available for the cohort. Over 15 rarely observed V segments, including chromosome 9 orphons, were excluded from the earlier analysis of almost 600 of the donors because counts were too low. In a later analysis, most CMV-associated TCR beta chains were found to appear HLA-restricted, with HLA associations seemingly driven largely by CMV exposure.

The cohort comprised more than 550 healthy bone marrow donors. At the time of sampling, every cohort member was nominally healthy, though immune exposures that went unrecorded were likely present. The donor was CMV seronegative and belonged to the group of over 350 seronegative cohort members. A peripheral blood sample was provided by each donor, and peripheral blood mononuclear cells were used for TCR beta sequencing. The Qiagen DNeasy Blood Extraction Kit was used to extract genomic DNA from the blood cell samples. Preparation of the library involved the immunoSEQ multiplex PCR assay. For the multiplex PCR, a mixture combining 60 forward primers for TCR Vbeta segments and 13 reverse primers for TCR Jbeta segments was used. A multiplex PCR assay on genomic DNA amplified the CDR3 region of rearranged TCR beta genes. The Illumina HiSeq System was used to sequence the amplified TCR beta libraries as 87-base-pair reads. As for how the authors treated the data: A later analysis counted about 80 million unique TCR beta chains across the 700 or so repertoires, and some 11 million of these chains were shared by at least two donors. Raw reads were error-corrected and collapsed into unique sequences by a nearest-neighbor algorithm in which closely related sequences were merged to remove PCR and sequencing errors. V, D and J gene segments were assigned by aligning CDR3 sequences to IMGT reference sequences. Each retained sequence needed at least a six-nucleotide match to both a V gene segment and a J gene segment. A rearrangement was called productive if the CDR3 had no stop codons and remained in frame with V and J, and every other rearrangement was called non-productive. CDR3 was defined according to IMGT convention as the region running from the second conserved V-encoded cysteine to the conserved J-encoded phenylalanine. The earlier analysis of 550 to 650 of the donors excluded any sequence lacking an unambiguous match to a single V gene segment. In an earlier analysis of some 590 of the donors, a V segment was called functional when productive rearrangements were above 56.7%, and segregating when the standard deviation between donors exceeded 5%. A statistical classification framework was built to diagnose cytomegalovirus status from the catalog of TCR beta chain sequences. In a later analysis, V and J genes were assigned by comparing TCR nucleotide sequences against IMGT/GENE-DB human TR gene sequences. Using the TCRdist pipeline, a later analysis assigned CDR3 sequences along with most-parsimonious VDJ recombination scenarios. A later analysis defined each TCR beta chain by its CDR3 amino acid sequence plus V-gene family, and excluded reads lacking a unique V-gene family. In a later analysis, nearly 600 highly shared, low-generation-probability nucleotide sequences were removed to address suspected cross-contamination and a sequencing artifact. A later analysis calculated a clonal expansion index for each public chain from normalized within-repertoire ranks of inferred template counts. Generation probabilities in a later analysis came from a VDJ recombination model fitted to out-of-frame rearrangements, and those results were checked against IGoR. In a later analysis, hypergeometric tests were used to score TCR-TCR, TCR-HLA and TCR-CMV co-occurrence, with a repertoire-size bias correction applied to TCR pairs. To estimate false discovery rates, a later analysis permuted the HLA or CMV assignments 20 times. In a later analysis, co-occurring TCRs were grouped using DBSCAN, and TCRdist sequence similarity was added for clustering within HLA-allele-positive subsets. For co-occurrence clustering, repertoires with fewer than 30,000 or more than 120,000 public chains were excluded, along with about five repertoires with anomalous nucleotide sharing. The table was pulled from immuneACCESS by TCRdb, which kept in-frame rearrangements only. Such tables lose some clones; where checked, under half of the loss comes from unresolved V genes, and the rest has no known cause. V, J and clone size reflect that table, while D and trimming were determined from the DNA. The sample table lists approximately 110,000 clones, nearly 15% of them with a count of one. The ten biggest clones cover 0.83% of the sample.

This clone occurred a few times. Its antigen has not been determined. No base qualities exist here, and no much larger clone lies one base off it. V has 5 bases trimmed and J has 9 bases trimmed; junction bases matching no gene number 13. In the germline V gene, CDR1 corresponds to SGHTA and CDR2 to FQGNSA. The CDR3 sequence holds 17 residues, the cysteine and phenylalanine included. Just the 51-base CDR3 DNA is kept, in frame starting at base 1. The sequence derives from a female donor in good health and CMV-seronegative. The sample consisted of PBMCs. Recombination joined TRBV7-2 with TRBJ2-1, and TRBD2 aligns with 13 junction nucleotides. CDR3 region: CASSPRTSGSGVTEQFF. In nucleotide form, the sequence is TGTGCCAGCAGCCCAAGGACTAGCGGGAGTGGAGTCACTGAGCAGTTCTTC.